This record covers a single T cell receptor (beta chain). The authors ran a second PCR of roughly 6 to 12 cycles using a sample-barcoded 5' primer and a J-beta primer mix. TCRdb recomputed calls from the 5' RACE reads with MiXCR, one row per CDR3 protein. The sample includes hundreds of thousands of distinct CDR3 sequences, about 51% of them seen just once. The data were obtained in a study of blood T cells in healthy people across ages. CDR3 length: 14 residues. Germline CDR1 reads LGHNA; CDR2 reads YSLEER. Trimming took off 4 bases at V and 2 bases at J, with 12 bases between the two ends. Whenever a sample was processed, at least 6 million PBMCs were isolated.

This receptor was taken from a woman older than 75 in good health. The genes are TRBV4-3 and TRBJ2-7; unclear D gene. The sample was blood. This chain's CDR3 is CASSLRHPAYEQYF. The CDR3 nucleotides are TGCGCCAGCAGCCTTCGACACCCAGCCTACGAGCAGTACTTC.